A single sample is the source of the 26 T cell receptor beta chains below, sequenced in a study of beta chain features in type 1 diabetes. No antigen has been assigned to these receptors. Every bit of the isolated RNA underwent reverse transcription, so sequencing read expressed TCRB transcripts. Sequencing was performed with immunoSEQ multiplex PCR; in TCRdb, only in-frame clones are kept and a portion is missing. This sample has more than 300,000 clones; 9.6% occur once, and the top ten carry about 0.6%. Study-level findings and limits: Within each of all four CD4+ subsets, Type 1 diabetes patients had TCRB CDR3s that were moderately but significantly shorter.

What was sequenced was central memory CD4+ T cells from blood. Receptors were obtained from a man aged 30 to 45 with type 1 diabetes.

This clone was recorded a few times. The same CDR3 arises from other DNA sequences in this sample as well. The J gene is TRBJ1-1, the V gene TRBV7-2; D not resolved. The CDR3 runs 13 residues. With 5 bases removed from V and 4 bases from J, the gap between germline ends came to 11 bases. Germline V lookup: CDR1 SGHTA, CDR2 FQGNSA. The chain's CDR3 is CASSLVGRTEAFF. The CDR3 DNA is TGTGCCAGCAGCCTTGTTGGACGCACTGAAGCTTTCTTT.

A few counts support this clone. The chain has TRBV6-5 and TRBJ2-1; the D gene is possibly TRBD2 (6 bases). Germline values: CDR1 MNHEY, CDR2 SVGAGI. The CDR3 has 14 residues. Trimming shortened V by 3 bases and J by 7 bases, and 13 bases separated the two germline ends. CDR3 coding DNA: TGTGCCAGCAGTTATGGTTTAGCGGTTAATGAGCAGTTCTTC. Translated, it gives CASSYGLAVNEQFF.

This sequence joins TRBV4-3 and TRBJ1-1; D is possibly TRBD1 (5 bases). V was pared by 1 base and J by 4 bases, with 10 bases between. CDR3 length equals 14 residues. Germline CDR1 and CDR2: LGHNA and YSLEER. CDR3 residues: CASSQVPGITEAFF. The CDR3 DNA reads as TGCGCCAGCAGCCAAGTCCCAGGGATCACTGAAGCTTTCTTT.

The chain recombines TRBV4-1 with TRBJ1-2; no firm D call. The CDR3 consists of 12 residues. With 2 bases removed from V and 8 bases from J, the gap between germline ends came to 9 bases. The germline CDR1 and CDR2 sequences are MGHRA and YSYEKL. As DNA, the CDR3 is TGCGCCAGCAGCCAAAGCGGGGTCGGCTACACCTTC. Translating it yields CASSQSGVGYTF.

The chain links TRBV7-9 to TRBJ1-1; D is unresolved. From germline, CDR1 is SEHNR and CDR2 FQNEAQ (reference sequence). The CDR3 length is 14 residues. V dropped 3 bases and J dropped 6 bases, with 14 bases sitting between them. The CDR3 sequence is CASSLVSALAEAFF. The CDR3 DNA sequence: TGTGCCAGCAGCTTGGTCTCTGCTTTAGCTGAAGCTTTCTTT.

To note about this clone: A much larger clone lies a single base off, so this may be a read error. This sequence joins TRBV7-2 and TRBJ1-1; weak D call: TRBD1 (5 bases). The germline V and J ends were trimmed by 4 bases and 1 base, with 7 bases remaining between them. Germline V gene sequence: CDR1 SGHTA, CDR2 FQGNSA. This CDR3 comprises 13 residues. The CDR3 loop is CASSSDTNTEAFF. The CDR3 nucleotides are TGTGCCAGCAGCTCGGACACGAACACTGAAGCTTTCTTT.

The chain employs TRBV7-2 and TRBJ1-5; D is undetermined. The CDR3 spans 12 residues. V lost 4 bases to trimming and J lost 6 bases, with 7 bases between them. Germline CDR1 is SGHTA and CDR2 is FQGNSA. The CDR3 DNA follows: TGTGCCAGCAGCTCGCAAGGTCAGCCCCAGCATTTT. Encoded protein: CASSSQGQPQHF.

This clone was found a few times. The chain is built from TRBV7-2 and TRBJ2-2; 12 bases match TRBD2. V shed 5 bases and J 3 bases; nucleotides not matched to a gene: 4. Germline CDR1 is SGHTA and CDR2 is FQGNSA. The CDR3 spans 16 residues. In DNA form, the CDR3 reads TGTGCCAGCAGCCCCAGACTAGCGGGAGACACCGGGGAGCTGTTTTTT. It encodes CASSPRLAGDTGELFF.

The chain is built from TRBV5-4 and TRBJ1-2, with D possibly being TRBD1 (5 bases). V lost 0 bases and J lost 4, with 10 bases in between. The CDR3 has 14 residues. Germline assignment: CDR1 SGHNT and CDR2 YYREEE (reference sequence). CDR3 region: CASSLGQGFYGYTF. CDR3 in DNA: TGTGCCAGCAGCTTGGGTCAGGGTTTCTATGGCTACACCTTC.

This clone was seen a few times. This chain connects TRBV6-6 to TRBJ2-1; 7 bases fit TRBD1. The CDR3 contains 15 residues. V dropped 4 bases and J dropped 6; count of bases not matched to a gene: 9. CDR1 and CDR2 (germline): MNHNY, SVGAGI (reference sequence). CDR3 sequence: CASSSDRVMGNEQFF. CDR3 nucleotides: TGTGCCAGCAGTTCCGACAGGGTTATGGGCAATGAGCAGTTCTTC.

Only a few counts were recorded for this clone. The chain links TRBV19 to TRBJ2-3, with D hard to call. Deletions cut 5 bases from V and 8 bases from J, with 14 bases between. The CDR3 contains 13 residues. CDR1 and CDR2 (germline): LNHDA, SQIVND (reference sequence). The CDR3 coding sequence is TGTGCCAGTAGTCTCTCGGAGTACCGTACGCAGTATTTT. This translates into CASSLSEYRTQYF.

This clone came up a few times. The chain carries TRBV4-1 and TRBJ2-3; 7 bases are shared with TRBD1. This CDR3 has 15 residues. The J segment lost 0 bases and the V segment lost 4 bases, leaving 4 bases of the junction unmatched. The germline gives CDR1 MGHRA, CDR2 YSYEKL. CDR3 coding DNA: TGCGCCAGCAGCCGCAGGACAGGAAGCACAGATACGCAGTATTTT. Translation gives CASSRRTGSTDTQYF.

The genes are TRBV5-1 and TRBJ2-7, with D possibly called TRBD1 or TRBD2 (6 bases each). Germline V gives CDR1 SGHRS, CDR2 YFSETQ. Trimming shortened V by 4 bases and J by 1 base, and 15 bases separated the two germline ends. The CDR3 runs 15 residues. CDR3 in DNA: TGCGCCAGCAGCGGGGGGCCGGGGAGGTCCTACGAGCAGTACTTC. It encodes CASSGGPGRSYEQYF.

V usage is TRBV6-5 and J usage is TRBJ1-1, with D tentatively TRBD1 (5 bases). CDR1 is MNHEY, CDR2 SVGAGI, per germline. The V end was cut by 7 bases, the J end by 3 bases, with 18 bases between. CDR3 length: 15 residues. CDR3 nucleotides: TGTGCCAGCATCTACGGGGCAGGGACTGACACTGAAGCTTTCTTT. It yields the protein CASIYGAGTDTEAFF.

The chain has TRBV5-1 and TRBJ1-5; D is perhaps TRBD1 (5 bases). The CDR3 length is 15 residues. The V gene's germline CDR1 is SGHRS and CDR2 YFSETQ. The V gene lost 1 base and the J gene lost 3 bases, with 11 bases spanning the gap. Written as DNA, the CDR3 is TGCGCCAGCAGCTTGACAGGAGAACCCAATCAGCCCCAGCATTTT. As protein: CASSLTGEPNQPQHF.

This clone turned up a few times. The chain has TRBV28 and TRBJ1-2; TRBD1 is a possible D gene (6 bases). This CDR3 region has 14 residues. CDR1 is MDHEN, CDR2 SYDVKM, per germline. V was pared by 1 base and J by 6 bases, with 12 bases between. CDR3 nucleotides: TGTGCCAGCAGTTTATTAGACAGGCCGGATGGCTACACCTTC. It specifies CASSLLDRPDGYTF.

This clone was observed a handful of times. A read error may explain this, as a much larger clone is one base away. The chain employs TRBV7-6 and TRBJ2-3; D ambiguous. CDR3 length: 12 residues. Trimming shortened V by 5 bases and J by 0 bases, and 3 bases separated the two germline ends. Germline CDR1 SGHVS, CDR2 FNYEAQ. Here the CDR3 reads CASSPSTDTQYF. The CDR3, as DNA: TGTGCCAGCAGCCCTAGCACAGATACGCAGTATTTT.

This clone was observed a handful of times. This chain uses TRBV28 with TRBJ1-1; tentative D call: TRBD1 (5 bases). Looked up from germline, CDR1 is MDHEN and CDR2 is SYDVKM. V shed 4 bases and J shed 10 bases, with 13 bases lying between them. This CDR3 has 12 residues. The CDR3 is CASSSQGVGAFF. The CDR3, as DNA: TGTGCCAGCAGTTCTCAGGGAGTTGGAGCTTTCTTT.

This clone came up many times. Germline is not matched at one junction end, which may reflect a read error. The chain recombines TRBV7-7 with TRBJ2-1; 8 bases align to TRBD2. This CDR3 is 14 amino acids long. Germline-derived CDR1 and CDR2 are SSHAT and FNYEAQ (reference sequence). CDR3 region: CASSLGLADNEQFF. CDR3 in DNA: TGTGCTAGCAGCTTAGGACTAGCCGACAATGAGCAGTTCTTC.

The rearrangement uses TRBV5-1 and TRBJ2-7; a weak D match, TRBD1 (6 bases). The CDR3 is 15 amino acids. The V gene's germline CDR1 is SGHRS and CDR2 YFSETQ. The ends were cut back, 4 bases at V and 2 bases at J, with 16 bases in the middle. The CDR3 spells CASSHGRGTTYEQYF. In DNA, the CDR3 is TGCGCCAGCAGCCACGGCAGGGGCACCACCTACGAGCAGTACTTC.

The chain carries TRBV27 and TRBJ2-3; weak D call: TRBD2 (7 bases). Germline lookup yields CDR1 MNHEY and CDR2 SMNVEV (reference sequence). V lost 6 bases to trimming and J lost 0 bases, with 16 bases between them. CDR3 length equals 16 residues. The CDR3, as DNA: TGTGCCAGCAGGGCTAGGGGGGGTCTAAGCACAGATACGCAGTATTTT. Its protein is CASRARGGLSTDTQYF.

This clone occurred many times. This sequence joins TRBV18 and TRBJ2-5; no clear D. The CDR3 runs 10 residues. Trimming shortened V by 4 bases and J by 3 bases, and 0 bases separated the two germline ends. Germline lookup yields CDR1 KGHSH and CDR2 LQKENI. CDR3 amino acids: CASSQETQYF. The DNA for the CDR3 is TGTGCCAGCTCACAAGAGACCCAGTACTTC.

The chain carries TRBV30 and TRBJ2-2; possibly TRBD2 for D (5 bases). V lost 4 bases, J lost 0 bases, and 9 bases lay in between. Looked up from germline, CDR1 is GTSNPN and CDR2 is SVGIG (reference sequence). This CDR3 has 14 residues. The CDR3 spells CAWTWGANTGELFF. The CDR3 region has the DNA TGTGCCTGGACCTGGGGAGCGAACACCGGGGAGCTGTTTTTT.

This clone has more than one count but fewer than ten. The V and J genes are TRBV19 and TRBJ2-7; tentative D call: TRBD1 (6 bases). V dropped 4 bases and J dropped 4 bases, with 23 bases sitting between them. The germline V gene encodes CDR1 LNHDA and CDR2 SQIVND (reference sequence). The CDR3 extends over 17 amino acids. This CDR3 is CASSTSPVLGQIYEQYF. The DNA of the CDR3 is TGTGCCAGTAGTACTTCCCCCGTGTTGGGACAAATTTACGAGCAGTACTTC. The full variable domain, in which reference TRBV19 and TRBJ2-7 provide the parts outside the CDR3, is DGGITQSPKYLFRKEGQNVTLSCEQNLNHDAMYWYRQDPGQGLRLIYYSQIVNDFQKGDIAEGYSVSREKKESFPLTVTSAQKNPTAFYLCASSTSPVLGQIYEQYFGPGTRLTVT.

The rearrangement links TRBV2 to TRBJ2-3; D is perhaps TRBD2 (6 bases). V was shortened by 4 bases and J by 0 bases, with 8 bases between the two germline ends. The V gene's germline CDR1 is SNHLY and CDR2 FYNNEI. This CDR3 is built from 14 residues. The CDR3 bases are TGTGCCAGCAGTGCGACTAGTAGCACAGATACGCAGTATTTT. Translation: CASSATSSTDTQYF.

This chain uses TRBV5-1 with TRBJ2-3; D perhaps matches TRBD2 (5 bases). The CDR3 is 13 residues long. Trimming removed 7 bases at V and 1 base at J, with 10 bases between. The V gene's germline CDR1 is SGHRS and CDR2 YFSETQ. The CDR3 DNA follows: TGCGCCAGCTCCGAGGGCGGCACAGATACGCAGTATTTT. This gives the protein CASSEGGTDTQYF.